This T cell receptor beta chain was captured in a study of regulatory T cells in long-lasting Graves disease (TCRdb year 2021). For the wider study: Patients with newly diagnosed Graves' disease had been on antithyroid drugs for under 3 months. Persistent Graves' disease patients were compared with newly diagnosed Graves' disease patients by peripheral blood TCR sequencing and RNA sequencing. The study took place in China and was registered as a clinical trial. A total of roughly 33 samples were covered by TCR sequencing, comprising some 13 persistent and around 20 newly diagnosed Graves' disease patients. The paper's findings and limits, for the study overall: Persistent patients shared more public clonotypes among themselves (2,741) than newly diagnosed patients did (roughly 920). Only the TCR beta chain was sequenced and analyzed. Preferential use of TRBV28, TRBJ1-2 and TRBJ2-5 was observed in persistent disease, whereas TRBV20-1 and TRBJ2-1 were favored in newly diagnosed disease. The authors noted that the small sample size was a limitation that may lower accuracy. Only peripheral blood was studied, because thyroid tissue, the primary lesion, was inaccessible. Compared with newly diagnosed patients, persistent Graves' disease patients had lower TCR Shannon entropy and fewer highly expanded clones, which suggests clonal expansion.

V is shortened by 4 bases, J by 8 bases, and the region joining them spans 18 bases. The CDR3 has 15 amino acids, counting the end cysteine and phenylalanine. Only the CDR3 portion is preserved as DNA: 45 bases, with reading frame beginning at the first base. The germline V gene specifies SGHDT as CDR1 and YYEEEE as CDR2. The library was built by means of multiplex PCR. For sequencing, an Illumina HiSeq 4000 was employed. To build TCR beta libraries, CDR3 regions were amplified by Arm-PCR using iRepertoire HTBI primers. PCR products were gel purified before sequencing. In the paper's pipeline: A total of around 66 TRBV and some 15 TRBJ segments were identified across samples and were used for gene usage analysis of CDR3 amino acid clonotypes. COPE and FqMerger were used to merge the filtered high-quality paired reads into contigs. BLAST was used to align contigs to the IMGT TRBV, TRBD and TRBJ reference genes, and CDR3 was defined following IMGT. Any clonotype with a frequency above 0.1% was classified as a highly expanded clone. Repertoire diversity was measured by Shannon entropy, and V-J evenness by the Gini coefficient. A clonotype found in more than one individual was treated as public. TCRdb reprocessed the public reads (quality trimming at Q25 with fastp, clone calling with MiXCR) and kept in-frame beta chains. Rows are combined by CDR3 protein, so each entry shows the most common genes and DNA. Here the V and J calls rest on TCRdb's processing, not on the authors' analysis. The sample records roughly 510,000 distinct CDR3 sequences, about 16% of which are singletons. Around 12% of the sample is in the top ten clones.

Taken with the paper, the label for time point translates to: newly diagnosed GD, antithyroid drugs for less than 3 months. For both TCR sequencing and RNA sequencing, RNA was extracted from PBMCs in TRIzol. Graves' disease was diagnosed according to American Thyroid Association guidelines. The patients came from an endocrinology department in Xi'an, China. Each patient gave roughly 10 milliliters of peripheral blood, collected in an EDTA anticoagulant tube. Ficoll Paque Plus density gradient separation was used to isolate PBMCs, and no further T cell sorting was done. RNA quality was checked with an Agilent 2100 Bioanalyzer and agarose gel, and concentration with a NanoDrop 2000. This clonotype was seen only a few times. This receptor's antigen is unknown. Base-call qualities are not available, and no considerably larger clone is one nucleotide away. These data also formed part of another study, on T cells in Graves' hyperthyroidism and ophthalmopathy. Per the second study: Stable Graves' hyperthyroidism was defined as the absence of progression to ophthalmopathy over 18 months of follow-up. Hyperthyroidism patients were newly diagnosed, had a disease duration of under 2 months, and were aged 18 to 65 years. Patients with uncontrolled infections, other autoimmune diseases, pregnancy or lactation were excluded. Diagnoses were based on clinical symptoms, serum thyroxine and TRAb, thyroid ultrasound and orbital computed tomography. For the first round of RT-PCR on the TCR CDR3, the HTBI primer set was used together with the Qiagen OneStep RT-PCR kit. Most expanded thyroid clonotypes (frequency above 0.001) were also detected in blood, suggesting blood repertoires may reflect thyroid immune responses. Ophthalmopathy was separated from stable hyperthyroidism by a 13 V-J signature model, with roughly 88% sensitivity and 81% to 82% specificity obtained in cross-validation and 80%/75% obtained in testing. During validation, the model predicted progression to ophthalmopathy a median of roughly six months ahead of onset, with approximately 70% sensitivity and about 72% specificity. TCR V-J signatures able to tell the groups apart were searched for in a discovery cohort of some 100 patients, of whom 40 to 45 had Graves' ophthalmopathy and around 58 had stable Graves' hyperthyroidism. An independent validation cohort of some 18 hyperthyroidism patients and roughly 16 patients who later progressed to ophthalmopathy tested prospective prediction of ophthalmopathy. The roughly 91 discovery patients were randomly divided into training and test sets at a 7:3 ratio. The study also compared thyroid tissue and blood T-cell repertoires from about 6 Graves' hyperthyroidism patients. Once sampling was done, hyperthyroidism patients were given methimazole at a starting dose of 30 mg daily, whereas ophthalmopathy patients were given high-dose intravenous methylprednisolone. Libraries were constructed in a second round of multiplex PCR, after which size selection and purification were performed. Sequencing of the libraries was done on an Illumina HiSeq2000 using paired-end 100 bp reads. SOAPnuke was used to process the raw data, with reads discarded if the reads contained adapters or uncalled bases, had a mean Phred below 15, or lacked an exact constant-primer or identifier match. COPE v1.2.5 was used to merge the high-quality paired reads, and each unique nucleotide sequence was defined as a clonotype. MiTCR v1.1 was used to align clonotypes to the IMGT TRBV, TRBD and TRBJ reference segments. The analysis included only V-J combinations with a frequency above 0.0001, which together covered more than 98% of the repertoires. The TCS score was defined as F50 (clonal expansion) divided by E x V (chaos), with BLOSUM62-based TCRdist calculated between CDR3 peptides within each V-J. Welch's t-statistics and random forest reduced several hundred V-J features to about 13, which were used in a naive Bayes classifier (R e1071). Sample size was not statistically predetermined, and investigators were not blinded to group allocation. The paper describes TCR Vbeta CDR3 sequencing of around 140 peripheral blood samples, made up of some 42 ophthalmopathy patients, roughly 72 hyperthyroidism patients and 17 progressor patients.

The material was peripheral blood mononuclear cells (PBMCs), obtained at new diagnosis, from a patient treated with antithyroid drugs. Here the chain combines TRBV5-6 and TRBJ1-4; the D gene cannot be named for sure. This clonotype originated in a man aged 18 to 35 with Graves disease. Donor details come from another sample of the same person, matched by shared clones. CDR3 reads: CASSRRTDVSEKLFF. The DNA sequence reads TGTGCCAGCAGCCGCCGAACAGATGTCTCAGAAAAACTGTTTTTT.